The 18 T cell receptor beta chains below come from one sample, sequenced in a study of blood T cell repertoires in COVID-19. TCRdb's table, derived via immunoSEQ multiplex PCR, lists solely in-frame clones and lacks some. The sample holds some 77,000 clones, 80% to 85% seen once. Sequencing input: peripheral blood. Receptors were obtained from a woman in her sixties or seventies with acute or convalescent COVID-19.

V and J are TRBV12-3 or TRBV12-4 and TRBJ2-1; tentative D call: TRBD2 (5 bases). The CDR3 runs to 13 residues. V shed 1 base and J shed 5 bases, with 6 bases lying between them. CDR3 loop: CASSLGRHNEQFF. CDR3 DNA sequence: TGTGCCAGCAGTTTAGGGAGGCACAATGAGCAGTTCTTC.

The V call is TRBV11-2, the J call TRBJ2-1, with a tentative D call TRBD2 (5 bases). CDR3 length equals 18 residues. Trimming shortened V by 3 bases and J by 5 bases, and 23 bases separated the two germline ends. The germline gives CDR1 SGHAT, CDR2 FQNNGV. CDR3 bases: TGTGCCAGCAGCTTGTCTTATGTGGGAGCTCGAGGCAACAATGAGCAGTTCTTC. Translating gives CASSLSYVGARGNNEQFF.

The chain employs TRBV3-1 (or the pseudogene TRBV3-2) and TRBJ2-3, with D perhaps matching TRBD2 (6 bases). The CDR3 consists of 16 residues. Germline values: CDR1 LGHDT, CDR2 YNNKEL (reference sequence). The V end was cut by 4 bases, the J end by 4 bases, with 18 bases between. The CDR3 loop reads CASSPRPPAGSDTQYF. Written as DNA, the CDR3 is TGTGCCAGCAGCCCCAGACCTCCTGCGGGGTCAGATACGCAGTATTTT.

This chain links TRBV19 with TRBJ2-7, with a possible D match to TRBD2 (6 bases). V was clipped by 2 bases and J by 3 bases, with 17 bases between them. Germline assignment: CDR1 LNHDA and CDR2 SQIVND (reference sequence). This CDR3 comprises 16 residues. CDR3 sequence reads: CASSIRYPGVRYEQYF. DNA for the CDR3: TGTGCCAGTAGTATACGTTATCCGGGAGTTCGCTACGAGCAGTACTTC. The whole variable domain, filled in from reference TRBV19 and TRBJ2-7, reads DGGITQSPKYLFRKEGQNVTLSCEQNLNHDAMYWYRQDPGQGLRLIYYSQIVNDFQKGDIAEGYSVSREKKESFPLTVTSAQKNPTAFYLCASSIRYPGVRYEQYFGPGTRLTVT.

The rearrangement joins TRBV27 to TRBJ2-1; 9 bases agree with TRBD2. This CDR3 has 11 amino acids. The trim removed 3 bases at V and 15 bases at J, leaving 3 bases unmatched. The germline gives CDR1 MNHEY, CDR2 SMNVEV (reference sequence). In nucleotides, the CDR3 is TGTGCCAGCAGTTTCGGGACTAGCTTGTTCTTC. Its protein is CASSFGTSLFF.

This chain connects TRBV28 to TRBJ1-5; a weak D match, TRBD1 (6 bases). Germline V CDR1 and CDR2: MDHEN, SYDVKM. Between the trimmed V and J ends, which lost 3 bases and 1 base, there was a span of 10 bases. The CDR3 has 15 amino acids. In DNA form, the CDR3 reads TGTGCCAGCAGTTTCAGGCAGGGGAGCAATCAGCCCCAGCATTTT. It specifies CASSFRQGSNQPQHF. Based on the CDR3 plus reference TRBV28 and TRBJ1-5, the full variable domain is DVKVTQSSRYLVKRTGEKVFLECVQDMDHENMFWYRQDPGLGLRLIYFSYDVKMKEKGDIPEGYSVSREKKERFSLILESASTNQTSMYLCASSFRQGSNQPQHFGDGTRLSIL.

The chain combines TRBV5-1 with TRBJ2-7; 16 bases align to TRBD2. CDR3 length equals 17 residues. Germline V gene sequence: CDR1 SGHRS, CDR2 YFSETQ. The V and J ends lost 5 bases and 4 bases, in that order; junction bases with no gene match: 9. CDR3 in DNA: TGCGCCAGCAGACCTCCGGGACTAGCGGGAGGGGGGTACGAGCAGTACTTC. Its protein product is CASRPPGLAGGGYEQYF.

The genes are TRBV30 and TRBJ1-2; 7 positions match TRBD1. Germline trimming cut 0 bases from V and 3 bases from J; bases unmatched to any gene: 13. CDR3 length: 17 amino acids. The germline gives CDR1 GTSNPN, CDR2 SVGIG (reference sequence). CDR3 in amino acids: CAWSVLGGTELYYGYTF. The CDR3 DNA reads as TGTGCCTGGAGTGTATTAGGGGGCACTGAACTTTACTATGGCTACACCTTC.

The V call is TRBV3-1 (or the pseudogene TRBV3-2), the J call TRBJ1-2; 9 bases map to TRBD1. The V gene end was trimmed by 0 bases and the J gene end by 2 bases; junction bases not matched to a gene: 4. Germline V CDR1 and CDR2: LGHDT, YNNKEL (reference sequence). The CDR3 runs to 16 residues. CDR3 in amino acids: CASSQEGTGKNYGYTF. DNA of the CDR3: TGTGCCAGCAGCCAAGAAGGGACAGGGAAAAACTATGGCTACACCTTC.

This clone occurred a few times. The gene calls are TRBV7-8 and TRBJ2-7; 9 bases map to TRBD1. The CDR3 has 14 residues. The V segment lost 5 bases and the J segment 4 bases; nucleotides outside the gene matches: 6. Germline-derived CDR1 and CDR2 are SGHVS and FQNEAQ. The CDR3 DNA sequence: TGTGCCAGCAGCCCCGGGACAGGGAGATACGAGCAGTACTTC. Encoded protein: CASSPGTGRYEQYF.

The chain has TRBV5-1 and TRBJ2-7; TRBD2 aligns across 7 bases. This CDR3 has 16 residues. The trim removed 1 base at V and 5 bases at J, leaving 12 bases unmatched. Germline V gene data show CDR1 as SGHRS and CDR2 as YFSETQ. The CDR3 bases are TGCGCCAGCAGCTTGCTTGGGGGGAGGGCCAACCACGAGCAGTACTTC. This sequence encodes CASSLLGGRANHEQYF.

The rearrangement uses TRBV20-1 and TRBJ1-2; D is perhaps TRBD1 (6 bases). Germline values: CDR1 DFQATT, CDR2 SNEGSKA (reference sequence). Trimming pared 6 bases from V and 5 bases from J, leaving 10 bases between. This CDR3 spans 11 amino acids. CDR3 protein: CSALQGYGYTF. The CDR3, as DNA: TGCAGTGCGTTACAGGGTTATGGCTACACCTTC.

In this sample, this clone turned up once. The gene calls are TRBV10-3 and TRBJ2-7, with 7 positions matching TRBD1. The V gene's germline CDR1 is ENHRY and CDR2 SYGVKD. This CDR3 spans 13 amino acids. The V gene end was trimmed by 2 bases and the J gene end by 2 bases; junction bases not matched to a gene: 0. The CDR3 region has the DNA TGTGCCATCAGTGAGGGACAGGCCTACGAGCAGTACTTC. Translation gives CAISEGQAYEQYF.

This clone was seen a single time. V is TRBV5-1 and J is TRBJ1-2, with D possibly TRBD1 on 6 matching bases. The CDR3 runs to 14 residues. Trimming took off 1 base at V and 4 bases at J, with 11 bases between the two ends. Germline CDR1 and CDR2: SGHRS and YFSETQ. The CDR3 nucleotides read TGCGCCAGCAGCTTGTATCAGGGGCCCTATGGCTACACCTTC. This codes for CASSLYQGPYGYTF.

J is TRBJ1-3 and V is TRBV19; D gene unclear. Between the trimmed V and J ends, which lost 6 bases and 0 bases, there was a span of 12 bases. Germline V gene data show CDR1 as LNHDA and CDR2 as SQIVND (reference sequence). CDR3 size: 15 residues. The CDR3 spells CASRAQINSGNTIYF. In nucleotides, the CDR3 is TGTGCCAGTAGGGCCCAGATCAACTCTGGAAACACCATATATTTT.

The J gene is TRBJ2-1, the V gene TRBV27; D not certain. The CDR3 runs to 13 residues. The V end lost 5 bases, the J end lost 3 bases, and 8 bases lay between the germline ends. Per germline, CDR1 MNHEY and CDR2 SMNVEV (reference sequence). The CDR3 coding sequence is TGTGCCAGCAGTCAAGGAGTCTACAATGAGCAGTTCTTC. This translates into CASSQGVYNEQFF.

This clone was observed a handful of times. The DNA for the CDR3 is TGTGCCAGCAGCCGGGGGGGCCGGGACTTATGGTCACCCCTCCACTTT. As protein: CASSRGGRDLWSPLHF. This chain links TRBV27 with TRBJ1-6, with D perhaps TRBD1 (6 bases). This CDR3 spans 16 amino acids. CDR1 and CDR2 (germline): MNHEY, SMNVEV (reference sequence). Trimming pared 6 bases from V and 10 bases from J, leaving 22 bases between.

This clone occurred once. The chain joins TRBV6-1 to TRBJ1-3; the match to TRBD1 covers 7 bases. The V and J ends lost 4 bases and 0 bases, in that order; junction bases with no gene match: 6. Germline V gene sequence: CDR1 MNHNS, CDR2 SASEGT. The CDR3 covers 16 residues. CDR3 amino acids: CASSVDRPGSGNTIYF. The CDR3 DNA sequence: TGTGCCAGCAGTGTGGACAGGCCTGGCTCTGGAAACACCATATATTTT.